The text below deals with one T cell receptor beta chain. The antigen remains undetermined. Other DNA sequences within the sample encode an identical CDR3. It was with 60 Vbeta and 13 Jbeta primers that the PCR ran. Produced via immunoSEQ multiplex PCR; TCRdb's table is partial and in-frame only. The sample shows about 200,000 clones, 82% of them seen only once. This sample stems from a study of cytomegalovirus exposure and HLA in healthy donors. Whole-study findings and limits: Later analysis identified several of the most significant clusters that appeared linked to common viral pathogens. Analyses of presence/absence relied on an assumption of roughly uniform sequencing depth across donors. Reportedly, cytomegalovirus status was diagnosed with high sensitivity and specificity.

The CDR3 totals 17 residues. The V segment lost 2 bases and the J segment 3 bases; nucleotides outside the gene matches: 12. Germline V gives CDR1 SGHRS, CDR2 YFSETQ. Each donor was nominally healthy when sampled (though unrecorded immune exposures were likely). The sequencing input was PBMCs. The chain uses TRBV5-1 and TRBJ1-1; 8 positions match TRBD1. The sequence came from a man aged 40-50 years in good health and CMV-seropositive. The CDR3 sequence is CASSFSTTQGAYTEAFF. The CDR3 nucleotides read TGCGCCAGCAGCTTCTCTACCACCCAGGGGGCATACACTGAAGCTTTCTTT. The variable domain in full, completed from reference TRBV5-1 and TRBJ1-1, reads KAGVTQTPRYLIKTRGQQVTLSCSPISGHRSVSWYQQTPGQGLQFLFEYFSETQRNKGNFPGRFSGRQFSNSRSEMNVSTLELGDSALYLCASSFSTTQGAYTEAFFGQGTRLTVV.